This T cell receptor (beta chain) was documented in a study of STAT3 mutations in large granular lymphocyte leukemia (dated by TCRdb to the late 2010s). The study in broad terms: In roughly half of the longitudinally sequenced T-LGLL patients, canonical activating STAT3 mutations were detected. Over half of the T-LGLL patients were given one or more immunosuppressive therapy regimens, and approximately 42% of those treated had a hematologic response. Serial deep sequencing of TCRbeta CDR3 and STAT3 was performed in patients with T-cell large granular lymphocyte leukemia to reconstruct clonal hierarchy and dynamics. From an initial cohort of hundreds of LGL patients, approximately 17 representative T-LGLL cases were selected for longitudinal TCRbeta and STAT3 sequencing. As controls within the study, a couple of patients with natural killer LGL leukemia were also sequenced longitudinally. On average, sequencing was done at around 3.6 time points per patient, with the number of samplings ranging from 2 to 8. Overall study outcomes, separate from this receptor: Persisting codominant clonotypes in some patients meant a small but highly pathogenic clone may have been missed. Variable intervals between samplings and differing treatment regimens complicated linking therapy response to changes in TCR clonal burden. Dominant TCR clone burden was found to exceed STAT3 mutant burden in several patients, suggesting that STAT3 mutation arose secondarily within a pre-expanded clone. Because no samples were available when a clone first appeared, clonal expansion had to be inferred from samplings taken at other points. Every T-LGLL patient showed at least one immunodominant TCRbeta clonotype, and about half showed multiple immunodominant subclonotypes. TCR clonotype switching after therapy was observed in about 35% of the 18 patients, and all newly emerging clones were found to be STAT3 wild type.

The same DNA, extracted from blood mononuclear cells, served for both the TCR sequencing and the STAT3 sequencing. As regards this clone: Which antigen it targets is not known. No base quality information exists; no much larger clone differs at one position.

An Illumina MiSeq was used to sequence the TCRbeta libraries, yielding an average of around 40,000 productive templates per sample. The immunoSEQ assay, which uses multiplex PCR amplification, was used to generate TCRbeta CDR3 libraries. The original pipeline was this. Repertoire diversity was calculated as previously defined, with values near 0 taken to indicate extremely monoclonal samples. TCRdb took this table from immuneACCESS and kept in-frame rearrangements with V and J called. Such tables lack part of the clones; where checked against another copy, unresolved V genes explain under half of the gap, and the rest is unexplained. That table is the source of V, J and clone size, and D and trimming were worked out from the DNA. The sample table holds several thousand clones, of which about 92% were seen once. The ten largest clones represent 66% of the sample. CDR3 length: 17 amino acids, cysteine to phenylalanine. The sequence is cut down to CDR3 DNA, 51 bases in frame from base 1. In the germline V gene, CDR1 corresponds to SGHTA and CDR2 to FQGNSA. Here V drops 0 bases and J drops 0 bases, and the junction holds 5 bases not matched to any gene.

This TCR derives from a man aged 55-75 years with T-cell large granular lymphocyte leukemia. Some clones in this sample may be carry-over from other donors' samples. The age is the age at diagnosis. The sequence links TRBV7-2 to TRBJ2-7, and 10 junction bases match TRBD2. The sample taken for sequencing was peripheral blood mononuclear cells. The CDR3 protein is CASSLARLAGASYEQYF. The sequenced DNA is TGTGCCAGCAGCTTAGCCCGGCTAGCGGGAGCCTCCTACGAGCAGTACTTC.